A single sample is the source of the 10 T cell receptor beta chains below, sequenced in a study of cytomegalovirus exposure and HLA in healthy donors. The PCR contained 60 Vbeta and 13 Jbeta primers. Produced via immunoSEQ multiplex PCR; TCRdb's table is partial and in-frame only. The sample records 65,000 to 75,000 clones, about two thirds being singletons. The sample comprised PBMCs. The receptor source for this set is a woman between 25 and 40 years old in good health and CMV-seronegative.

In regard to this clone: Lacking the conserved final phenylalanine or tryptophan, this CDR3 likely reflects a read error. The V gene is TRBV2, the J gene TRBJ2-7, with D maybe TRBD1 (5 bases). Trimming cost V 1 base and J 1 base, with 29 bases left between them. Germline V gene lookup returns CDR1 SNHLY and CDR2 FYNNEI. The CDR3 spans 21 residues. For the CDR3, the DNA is TGTGCCAGCAGTGAAGACCCGATGCTTCCCTCCGGCAGGGTGGGTTCCTACGAGCAGTACCTC. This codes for CASSEDPMLPSGRVGSYEQYL.

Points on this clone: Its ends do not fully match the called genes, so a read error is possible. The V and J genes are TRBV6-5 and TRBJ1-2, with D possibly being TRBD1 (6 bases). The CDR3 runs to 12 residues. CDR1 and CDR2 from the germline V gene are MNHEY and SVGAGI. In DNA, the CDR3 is TGTGCCGGCAGTTCCAGGGGATATGGCTACACCTTC. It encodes CAGSSRGYGYTF.

As DNA, the CDR3 is TGTGCCAGCAGGATCCCAGTATCCTACGAGCAGTACTTC. Its translation: CASRIPVSYEQYF. J is TRBJ2-7 and V is TRBV6-5; D gene uncertain. CDR3 length: 13 residues. Trimming took 6 bases from V and 1 from J, leaving 10 bases between them. The germline V gene has CDR1 MNHEY and CDR2 SVGAGI.

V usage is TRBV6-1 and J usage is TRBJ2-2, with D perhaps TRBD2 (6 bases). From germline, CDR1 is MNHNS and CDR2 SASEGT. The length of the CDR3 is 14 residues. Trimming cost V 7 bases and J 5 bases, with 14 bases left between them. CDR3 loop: CASIVLAGTGELFF. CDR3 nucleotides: TGTGCCAGCATTGTTCTGGCGGGGACCGGGGAGCTGTTTTTT.

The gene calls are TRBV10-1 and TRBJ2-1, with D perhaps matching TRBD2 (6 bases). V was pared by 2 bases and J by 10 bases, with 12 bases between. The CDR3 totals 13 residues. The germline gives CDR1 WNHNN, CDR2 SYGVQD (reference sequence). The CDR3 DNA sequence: TGCGCCAGCAGTGAGGAGGGGCGGGACGAGCAGTTCTTC. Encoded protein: CASSEEGRDEQFF.

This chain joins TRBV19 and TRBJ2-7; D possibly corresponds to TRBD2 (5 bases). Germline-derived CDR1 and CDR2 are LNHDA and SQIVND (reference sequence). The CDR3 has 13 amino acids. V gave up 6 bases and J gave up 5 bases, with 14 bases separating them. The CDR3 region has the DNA TGTGCCAGTAGAGGTATCCGAGGGAACGAGCAGTACTTC. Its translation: CASRGIRGNEQYF.

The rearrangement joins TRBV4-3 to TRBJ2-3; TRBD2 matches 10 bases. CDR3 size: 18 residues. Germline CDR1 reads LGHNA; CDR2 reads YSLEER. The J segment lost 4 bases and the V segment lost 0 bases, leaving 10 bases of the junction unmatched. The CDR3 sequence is CASSQDLASGGFADTQYF. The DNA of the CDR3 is TGCGCCAGCAGCCAAGATCTGGCTAGCGGGGGTTTTGCAGATACGCAGTATTTT.

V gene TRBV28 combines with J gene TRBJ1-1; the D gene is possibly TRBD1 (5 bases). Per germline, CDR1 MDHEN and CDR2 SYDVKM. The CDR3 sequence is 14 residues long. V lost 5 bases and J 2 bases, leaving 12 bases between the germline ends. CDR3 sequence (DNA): TGTGCCAGCAGTATGAGACAGAGCAACACTGAAGCTTTCTTT. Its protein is CASSMRQSNTEAFF.

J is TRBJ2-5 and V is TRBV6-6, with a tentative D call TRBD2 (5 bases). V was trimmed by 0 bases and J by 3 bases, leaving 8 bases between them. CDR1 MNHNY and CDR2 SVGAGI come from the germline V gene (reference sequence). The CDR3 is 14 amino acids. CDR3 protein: CASSYSEREETQYF. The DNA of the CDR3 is TGTGCCAGCAGTTACTCAGAGAGGGAAGAGACCCAGTACTTC.

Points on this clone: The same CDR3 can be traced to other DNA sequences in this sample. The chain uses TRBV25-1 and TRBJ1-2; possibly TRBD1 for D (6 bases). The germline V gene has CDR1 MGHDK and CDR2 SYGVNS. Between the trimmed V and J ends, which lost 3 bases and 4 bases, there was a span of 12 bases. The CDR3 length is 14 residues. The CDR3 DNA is TGTGCCAGCAGTGAGAGGACAGTACCCTATGGCTACACCTTC. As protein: CASSERTVPYGYTF.